Each of the 30 T cell receptor beta chains below was sequenced from the same sample in a study of control samples from healthy donors and cancer patients. Using immunoSEQ multiplex PCR, the repertoire was profiled, and TCRdb retains in-frame clones only, with some absent. The sample records approximately 70,000 clones, 89% being singletons. Input material: PBMCs. The source of these receptors is a man in his 60s with lung cancer.

This sequence joins TRBV24-1 and TRBJ1-1; D unresolved. Per germline, CDR1 KGHDR and CDR2 SFDVKD. Trimming removed 2 bases at V and 1 base at J, with 4 bases between. The CDR3 consists of 13 residues. CDR3 region: CATSDWGNTEAFF. In DNA, the CDR3 is TGTGCCACCAGTGATTGGGGGAACACTGAAGCTTTCTTT.

This chain uses TRBV6-1 with TRBJ1-5; 10 positions agree with TRBD1. Germline CDR1 is MNHNS and CDR2 is SASEGT. The V segment lost 2 bases and the J segment 11 bases; nucleotides outside the gene matches: 6. This CDR3 comprises 14 residues. CDR3 nucleotide sequence: TGTGCCAGCAGTGAACGGGACAGGGGTCGGGCCCAGCATTTT. It codes for CASSERDRGRAQHF.

The chain joins TRBV7-2 to TRBJ1-6, with no clear D. CDR3 size: 14 residues. The V end was cut by 4 bases, the J end by 1 base, with 5 bases between. Germline CDR1 is SGHTA and CDR2 is FQGNSA. CDR3 sequence (DNA): TGTGCCAGCAGCTCGAGTTCCTATAATTCACCCCTCCACTTT. Its translation: CASSSSSYNSPLHF.

This rearrangement joins TRBV3-1 (or the pseudogene TRBV3-2) to TRBJ1-1, with a weak D call TRBD1 (6 bases). Germline-derived CDR1 and CDR2 are LGHDT and YNNKEL (reference sequence). V was shortened by 4 bases and J by 11 bases, with 14 bases between the two germline ends. The CDR3 sequence is 12 residues long. The CDR3 nucleotides read TGTGCCAGCAGCCCGGAGGGGGAGGCGGCTTTCTTT. Amino acids: CASSPEGEAAFF.

V usage is TRBV7-7 and J usage is TRBJ2-3; no reliable D call. Per the germline V gene, CDR1 is SSHAT and CDR2 is FNYEAQ (reference sequence). Trimming took 0 bases from V and 2 from J, leaving 9 bases between them. The CDR3 has 15 amino acids. The CDR3 loop is CASSLALSDTDTQYF. Written as DNA, the CDR3 is TGTGCCAGCAGCTTAGCGCTCTCGGACACAGATACGCAGTATTTT. The complete variable domain, with remaining parts taken from reference TRBV7-7 and TRBJ2-3, reads GAGVSQSPRYKVTKRGQDVTLRCDPISSHATLYWYQQALGQGPEFLTYFNYEAQPDKSGLPSDRFSAERPEGSISTLTIQRTEQRDSAMYRCASSLALSDTDTQYFGPGTRLTVL.

This chain joins TRBV24-1 and TRBJ1-2, with D unresolved. Looked up from germline, CDR1 is KGHDR and CDR2 is SFDVKD. Trimming took 4 bases from V and 6 from J, leaving 11 bases between them. This CDR3 region has 13 residues. The CDR3 nucleotides read TGTGCCACCAGTGACCCTCCTCGGAATGGCTACACCTTC. It translates to CATSDPPRNGYTF.

V gene TRBV9 combines with J gene TRBJ1-5; tentative D call: TRBD1 (5 bases). The V and J ends lost 0 bases and 3 bases respectively, with 10 bases between them. This CDR3 is built from 15 residues. CDR1 is SGDLS and CDR2 is YYNGEE in the germline V gene. CDR3 in DNA: TGTGCCAGCAGCGTAGATGGGGGAGACAATCAGCCCCAGCATTTT. This encodes CASSVDGGDNQPQHF.

V is TRBV11-3 and J is TRBJ2-1; 9 nucleotides line up with TRBD2. Germline V CDR1 and CDR2: SGHNT, YENEEA. The CDR3 sequence is 20 residues long. V was clipped by 5 bases and J by 0 bases; unmatched bases: 17. The DNA of the CDR3 is TGTGCCAGCAGCCCCCTCCTGGGACTAGCACCCGCCAGCTCCTACAATGAGCAGTTCTTC. Protein product: CASSPLLGLAPASSYNEQFF.

The J gene is TRBJ1-1, the V gene TRBV3-1 (or the pseudogene TRBV3-2); possible D gene TRBD1, 5 bases. Deletions cut 1 base from V and 5 bases from J, with 8 bases between. The germline V gene encodes CDR1 LGHDT and CDR2 YNNKEL (reference sequence). CDR3 length equals 13 residues. CDR3 nucleotides: TGTGCCAGCAGCCAAGTGGGGGATACTGAAGCTTTCTTT. The encoded protein is CASSQVGDTEAFF.

The chain links TRBV30 to TRBJ1-2, with D hard to call. The germline V gene has CDR1 GTSNPN and CDR2 SVGIG (reference sequence). The V end lost 3 bases, the J end lost 1 base, and 12 bases lay between the germline ends. This CDR3 comprises 14 residues. CDR3 protein: CAWRTATVNYGYTF. DNA for the CDR3: TGTGCCTGGAGGACCGCCACAGTTAACTATGGCTACACCTTC. The entire variable domain, with the rest obtained from reference TRBV30 and TRBJ1-2, is as follows: SQTIHQWPATLVQPVGSPLSLECTVEGTSNPNLYWYRQAAGRGLQLLFYSVGIGQISSEVPQNLSASRPQDRQFILSSKKLLLSDSGFYLCAWRTATVNYGYTFGSGTRLTVV.

The chain has TRBV5-1 and TRBJ1-1; a possible D gene is TRBD1 (5 bases). Germline CDR1 and CDR2: SGHRS and YFSETQ. The CDR3 runs 12 residues. The V end lost 4 bases, the J end lost 3 bases, and 7 bases lay between the germline ends. The CDR3 spells CASSGGYTEAFF. DNA of the CDR3: TGCGCCAGCAGCGGGGGTTACACTGAAGCTTTCTTT.

The rearrangement links TRBV4-1 to TRBJ1-5, with 9 positions matching TRBD1. The CDR3 has 14 amino acids. Germline V gene data show CDR1 as MGHRA and CDR2 as YSYEKL. The trim removed 4 bases at V and 7 bases at J, leaving 5 bases unmatched. For the CDR3, the DNA is TGCGCCAGCAGCCGGGACAGGGCACGGCAGCCCCAGCATTTT. Encoded protein: CASSRDRARQPQHF.

V usage is TRBV5-1 and J usage is TRBJ1-2, with 8 bases aligning to TRBD1. This CDR3 is built from 14 residues. V shed 5 bases, J shed 2 bases, and the junction held 5 bases outside the gene matches. In germline, CDR1 is SGHRS, CDR2 YFSETQ. CDR3 loop: CASSYRQGNYGYTF. The DNA for the CDR3 is TGCGCCAGCAGTTATCGACAGGGGAACTATGGCTACACCTTC.

The CDR3 DNA reads TGTGCCAGCAGTTACTCGGGACGGATTTACGAGCAGTACTTC. Its protein is CASSYSGRIYEQYF. This chain links TRBV6-5 with TRBJ2-7; D could derive from TRBD1 or TRBD2 (5 bases each). The CDR3 spans 14 residues. The V gene lost 0 bases and the J gene lost 4 bases, with 10 bases spanning the gap. CDR1 and CDR2 (germline): MNHEY, SVGAGI.

CDR3 amino acids: CASSVTGVSQPQHF. Here the CDR3 DNA reads TGTGCCTCTTCAGTTACCGGGGTCAGTCAGCCCCAGCATTTT. The rearrangement uses TRBV6-5 and TRBJ1-5; D call uncertain. V was cut by 11 bases and J by 6 bases, with 20 bases left in between. The germline CDR1 and CDR2 sequences are MNHEY and SVGAGI. The CDR3 contains 14 residues.

This chain joins TRBV30 and TRBJ1-1, with D unresolved. Trimming cost V 3 bases and J 6 bases, with 8 bases left between them. CDR3 size: 11 residues. Germline V CDR1 and CDR2: GTSNPN, SVGIG (reference sequence). The CDR3 spells CAWRSVSEAFF. CDR3 coding DNA: TGTGCCTGGAGAAGTGTTTCTGAAGCTTTCTTT.

The genes are TRBV11-3 and TRBJ1-2; unclear D gene. The CDR3 runs 12 residues. Per germline, CDR1 SGHNT and CDR2 YENEEA. The V end lost 2 bases, the J end lost 6 bases, and 7 bases lay between the germline ends. The CDR3 DNA is TGTGCCAGCAGCTTAAGGCAGAATGGCTACACCTTC. Protein sequence: CASSLRQNGYTF.

The chain couples TRBV7-3 to TRBJ2-3; D is unresolved. Per the germline V gene, CDR1 is SGHTA and CDR2 is FQGTGA. The CDR3 runs to 13 residues. The V gene lost 5 bases and the J gene lost 0 bases, with 6 bases spanning the gap. Here the CDR3 reads CASSRTSTDTQYF. The CDR3 nucleotides are TGTGCCAGCAGCCGGACGAGCACAGATACGCAGTATTTT.

The CDR3 coding sequence is TGTGCCACCAGCAGTACCTCGGGGGTCGACGCAGATACGCAGTATTTT. It codes for CATSSTSGVDADTQYF. V usage is TRBV15 and J usage is TRBJ2-3; D might be TRBD2 (6 bases). Germline lookup yields CDR1 LNHNV and CDR2 YYDKDF (reference sequence). The CDR3 contains 16 residues. Trimming pared 3 bases from V and 4 bases from J, leaving 17 bases between.

V usage is TRBV10-1 and J usage is TRBJ2-2; a weak D match, TRBD2 (5 bases). V lost 7 bases to trimming and J lost 3 bases, with 12 bases between them. Germline loops: CDR1 WNHNN, CDR2 SYGVQD (reference sequence). The CDR3 totals 14 residues. The CDR3 reads CASKGEVDTGELFF. CDR3 DNA sequence: TGCGCCAGCAAGGGAGAAGTTGACACCGGGGAGCTGTTTTTT.

CDR3 in amino acids: CASRDEQGGDTIYF. In nucleotides, the CDR3 is TGCGCCAGCAGAGACGAACAGGGGGGAGACACCATATATTTT. This chain uses TRBV5-1 with TRBJ1-3; 8 bases map to TRBD1. The junction had 9 bases not matched to a gene; V was cut back by 5 bases and J by 8 bases. Germline CDR1 and CDR2: SGHRS and YFSETQ. CDR3 length: 14 amino acids.

The chain couples TRBV11-3 to TRBJ2-1; D might be TRBD2 (6 bases). This CDR3 is built from 14 residues. Trimming removed 4 bases at V and 5 bases at J, with 12 bases between. The V gene's germline CDR1 is SGHNT and CDR2 YENEEA. The CDR3 is CASSSRGSHNEQFF. The CDR3 DNA sequence: TGTGCCAGCAGCTCCCGGGGGAGCCACAATGAGCAGTTCTTC.

V is TRBV5-5 and J is TRBJ1-1; 9 positions agree with TRBD1. The CDR3 is made up of 14 amino acids. The J segment lost 5 bases and the V segment lost 1 base, leaving 3 bases of the junction unmatched. Per germline, CDR1 SGHKS and CDR2 YYEKEE (reference sequence). The CDR3 here is CASSLRDRETEAFF. DNA for the CDR3: TGTGCCAGCAGCTTGAGGGACAGGGAGACTGAAGCTTTCTTT.

The V gene is TRBV27, the J gene TRBJ1-5; D perhaps matches TRBD1 (5 bases). Germline assignment: CDR1 MNHEY and CDR2 SMNVEV (reference sequence). V was trimmed by 0 bases and J by 0 bases, leaving 9 bases between them. The CDR3 is made up of 16 amino acids. The CDR3 sequence is CASSLSRQNSNQPQHF. CDR3 sequence (DNA): TGTGCCAGCAGTTTATCGAGACAGAATAGCAATCAGCCCCAGCATTTT.

The rearrangement joins TRBV12-3 or TRBV12-4 to TRBJ1-2; 7 positions agree with TRBD1. The CDR3 is 13 residues long. After removal of 11 bases from V and 7 bases from J, the junction contained 13 bases not matched to a gene. DNA of the CDR3: TGTGCCGTCCGGGACAGCTTGTTTTTTGGCTACACCTTC. Translating it yields CAVRDSLFFGYTF.

This rearrangement joins TRBV6-5 to TRBJ1-1, with 12 positions matching TRBD1. Germline CDR1 is MNHEY and CDR2 is SVGAGI. The CDR3 is 14 residues long. V trimming: 7 bases; J trimming: 3 bases; junction bases outside the gene matches: 3. The CDR3 coding sequence is TGTGCCAGCAAGGGACAGGGGGCGGACACTGAAGCTTTCTTT. Its translation: CASKGQGADTEAFF.

This clone was picked up one time. This chain connects TRBV29-1 to TRBJ2-2; 7 bases match TRBD1. Germline V gene lookup returns CDR1 SQVTM and CDR2 ANQGSEA. V lost 6 bases, J lost 4 bases, and 8 bases stayed unmatched. The CDR3 sequence is 14 residues long. For the CDR3, the DNA is TGCAGCGTCTTAGACAGGGACGGCACCGGGGAGCTGTTTTTT. Translation: CSVLDRDGTGELFF.

Here the CDR3 reads CASSFQGANGYTF. The CDR3 DNA sequence: TGTGCCAGCAGCTTTCAGGGGGCAAATGGCTACACCTTC. V gene TRBV7-9 combines with J gene TRBJ1-2, with 8 bases aligning to TRBD1. The CDR3 contains 13 residues. The ends lost 3 bases at V and 6 bases at J; junction bases unmatched: 3. CDR1 is SEHNR, CDR2 FQNEAQ, per germline (reference sequence). Combining the CDR3 with reference TRBV7-9 and TRBJ1-2 gives the whole variable domain DTGVSQNPRHKITKRGQNVTFRCDPISEHNRLYWYRQTLGQGPEFLTYFQNEAQLEKSRLLSDRFSAERPKGSFSTLEIQRTEQGDSAMYLCASSFQGANGYTFGSGTRLTVV.

V is TRBV4-1 and J is TRBJ1-2; D remains ambiguous. CDR3 length: 13 amino acids. V lost 4 bases and J lost 8, with 14 bases in between. Germline CDR1 MGHRA, CDR2 YSYEKL. In nucleotides, the CDR3 is TGCGCCAGCAGCCGGTTCGATGGGAGAGGCTACACCTTC. Encoded protein: CASSRFDGRGYTF.

The genes are TRBV6-6 and TRBJ2-2; 9 positions agree with TRBD2. The ends lost 6 bases at V and 1 base at J; junction bases unmatched: 6. In germline, CDR1 is MNHNY, CDR2 SVGAGI (reference sequence). This CDR3 is built from 16 residues. The CDR3 is CASRNPAGGNTGELFF. The CDR3 nucleotides are TGTGCCAGCAGAAACCCAGCGGGGGGGAACACCGGGGAGCTGTTTTTT.